Shown below are 21 T cell receptor beta chains from a single sample sequenced in a study of OX40 agonist ivuxolimab in advanced cancers. Libraries were prepared by immunoSEQ multiplex PCR; TCRdb keeps only in-frame clonotypes and omits some of them. Here the sample spans about 57,000 clones, about 85% being singletons. The material sequenced was CD4+ or CD8+ T cells sorted from blood, taken in a trial of the OX40 agonist ivuxolimab. The receptors were gathered from an adult with an advanced solid tumor such as melanoma, head and neck, liver or kidney cancer.

This clone has more than one count but fewer than ten. The gene calls are TRBV9 and TRBJ2-2, with D possibly being TRBD1 or TRBD2 (5 bases each). The germline V gene encodes CDR1 SGDLS and CDR2 YYNGEE. Trimming shortened V by 3 bases and J by 4 bases, and 16 bases separated the two germline ends. The CDR3 extends over 16 amino acids. The CDR3 sequence: CASSGGSGRVTGELFF. The DNA of the CDR3 is TGTGCCAGCAGCGGGGGCAGCGGACGGGTCACCGGGGAGCTGTTTTTT.

This rearrangement joins TRBV6-6 to TRBJ1-5; D is perhaps TRBD1 (5 bases). Germline CDR1 MNHNY, CDR2 SVGAGI (reference sequence). CDR3 size: 14 residues. Trimming took 10 bases from V and 3 from J, leaving 16 bases between them. CDR3 nucleotides: TGTGCCACCCTAATCTCAGGGCTCAATCAGCCCCAGCATTTT. Amino acid sequence: CATLISGLNQPQHF.

The chain links TRBV4-1 to TRBJ2-5, with a possible D match to TRBD2 (6 bases). The J call could be wrong; TRBJ2-7 is a better fit for the DNA end. CDR1 and CDR2 (germline): MGHRA, YSYEKL. This CDR3 region has 16 residues. CDR3 residues: CASSQERPGDSYEQYF. The CDR3 DNA follows: TGCGCCAGCAGCCAAGAACGGCCGGGGGATAGCTACGAGCAGTACTTC.

There are a few counts of this clone. V and J are TRBV9 and TRBJ1-4; D uncertain. The CDR3 covers 15 residues. The germline gives CDR1 SGDLS, CDR2 YYNGEE. V was shortened by 2 bases and J by 5 bases, with 13 bases between the two germline ends. The CDR3 DNA reads as TGTGCCAGCAGCGTGGGCGGGAGAAGAAATGAAAAACTGTTTTTT. Encoded protein: CASSVGGRRNEKLFF.

CDR3 loop: CASSPPASEQYF. The CDR3 region has the DNA TGTGCCAGCAGCCCCCCCGCTAGCGAGCAGTACTTC. The chain is built from TRBV7-2 and TRBJ2-7; no clear D. Germline V gene lookup returns CDR1 SGHTA and CDR2 FQGNSA. The CDR3 is 12 amino acids. V lost 5 bases and J lost 6, with 11 bases in between.

This clone showed up just once. The chain carries TRBV19 and TRBJ1-4; 7 nucleotides line up with TRBD1. CDR1 is LNHDA and CDR2 is SQIVND in the germline V gene (reference sequence). The CDR3 is 16 residues long. Germline trimming cut 4 bases from V and 3 bases from J; bases unmatched to any gene: 8. The CDR3, as DNA: TGTGCCAGTAGTACGGGGGGCACAGGGGCTAATGAAAAACTGTTTTTT. Translated: CASSTGGTGANEKLFF.

This clone was counted between two and nine times. This sequence joins TRBV19 and TRBJ1-5; D is unresolved. Germline CDR1 is LNHDA and CDR2 is SQIVND (reference sequence). V dropped 5 bases and J dropped 2 bases, with 10 bases sitting between them. CDR3 length: 14 residues. CDR3 DNA: TGTGCCAGTAGTCATAACGGCGGCAATCAGCCCCAGCATTTT. Its protein product is CASSHNGGNQPQHF.

Notes on this clone: The sample carries other DNA sequences with the same CDR3. The chain links TRBV7-9 to TRBJ2-7; a possible D gene is TRBD1 (5 bases). The V gene's germline CDR1 is SEHNR and CDR2 FQNEAQ (reference sequence). This CDR3 is 12 amino acids long. Trimming removed 5 bases from V and 2 bases from J, with 7 bases in between. The DNA of the CDR3 is TGTGCCAGCAGCCTAGGGGCCTACGAGCAGTACTTC. Protein sequence: CASSLGAYEQYF.

This chain uses TRBV13 with TRBJ2-7; weak D call: TRBD2 (6 bases). Germline CDR1 and CDR2: PRHDT and FYEKMQ (reference sequence). The CDR3 length is 12 residues. V gave up 4 bases and J gave up 3 bases, with 7 bases separating them. CDR3 sequence: CASSYGGYEQYF. CDR3 DNA: TGTGCCAGCAGCTACGGGGGCTACGAGCAGTACTTC.

The V gene is TRBV21-1, the J gene TRBJ2-7; TRBD1, the table's D call, lacks a check against the DNA. TRBV21-1 corresponds to a pseudogene. The length of the CDR3 is 13 residues. This CDR3 is CASRPGTAYEQYF. CDR3 coding DNA: TGTGCCAGCAGACCTGGGACAGCCTACGAGCAGTACTTC.

The CDR3 DNA is TGTGCCAGCAGCTTGGACAGTTTGAACACCGGGGAGCTGTTTTTT. Amino acids: CASSLDSLNTGELFF. The chain employs TRBV5-4 and TRBJ2-2; D call uncertain. The CDR3 loop spans 15 amino acids. V was pared by 0 bases and J by 1 base, with 7 bases between. Germline CDR1 reads SGHNT; CDR2 reads YYREEE (reference sequence).

Comment on this clone: The same CDR3 also results from other DNA sequences found in this sample. DNA for the CDR3: TGCGCCAGCAGCCAAGAAGGGGGCACAGGGTGGGAGACCCAGTACTTC. As protein: CASSQEGGTGWETQYF. The gene calls are TRBV4-1 and TRBJ2-5; 7 bases are a match to TRBD1. The ends lost 0 bases at V and 5 bases at J; junction bases unmatched: 9. Germline-derived CDR1 and CDR2 are MGHRA and YSYEKL. The CDR3 loop spans 16 amino acids.

V is TRBV6-5 and J is TRBJ1-3; D remains ambiguous. V was clipped by 2 bases and J by 0 bases, with 5 bases between them. In germline, CDR1 is MNHEY, CDR2 SVGAGI. This CDR3 spans 14 amino acids. The CDR3, as DNA: TGTGCCAGCAGTTACGGGAGCTCTGGAAACACCATATATTTT. Translated, it gives CASSYGSSGNTIYF.

This clone was picked up one time. The chain recombines TRBV5-6 with TRBJ2-5; TRBD2 aligns across 11 bases. The V gene's germline CDR1 is SGHDT and CDR2 YYEEEE. The CDR3 length is 15 residues. V lost 4 bases and J lost 7; bases outside the gene matches: 9. This CDR3 reads CASSPGLAGLGTQYF. CDR3 DNA sequence: TGTGCCAGCAGCCCCGGACTAGCGGGTCTCGGGACCCAGTACTTC.

The chain carries TRBV28 and TRBJ1-4, with 7 bases that match TRBD1. The CDR3 totals 14 residues. Germline V gives CDR1 MDHEN, CDR2 SYDVKM. Trimming cost V 5 bases and J 7 bases; bases outside gene matches: 7. CDR3 DNA: TGTGCCAGCAGTCCACAGGGGTTTAGTGAAAAACTGTTTTTT. It translates to CASSPQGFSEKLFF.

This rearrangement joins TRBV6-6 to TRBJ2-2, with D tentatively TRBD2 (5 bases). Germline lookup yields CDR1 MNHNY and CDR2 SVGAGI (reference sequence). Trimming took off 8 bases at V and 3 bases at J, with 16 bases between the two ends. This CDR3 has 15 residues. Written as DNA, the CDR3 is TGTGCCAGCGAGGGCGTGCGGGTTGACACCGGGGAGCTGTTTTTT. This sequence encodes CASEGVRVDTGELFF.

The genes are TRBV10-2 and TRBJ1-2; TRBD1 matches 7 bases. The CDR3 is 13 amino acids. Germline-derived CDR1 and CDR2 are WSHSY and SAAADI. With V trimmed by 1 base and J by 8 bases, 4 bases remained unmatched. The CDR3: CASSELGGGGYTF. The CDR3 coding sequence is TGCGCCAGCAGTGAGTTAGGAGGGGGCGGCTACACCTTC.

The rearrangement uses TRBV28 and TRBJ2-3, with a tentative D call TRBD1 (5 bases). Germline V gives CDR1 MDHEN, CDR2 SYDVKM. The V gene lost 3 bases and the J gene lost 1 base, with 11 bases spanning the gap. The CDR3 sequence is 15 residues long. CDR3 nucleotide sequence: TGTGCCAGCAGTTTCGAAGGGGCAGGCACAGATACGCAGTATTTT. It specifies CASSFEGAGTDTQYF.

The chain couples TRBV7-2 to TRBJ2-3, with a tentative D call TRBD1 (5 bases). The CDR3 is 14 amino acids. Germline values: CDR1 SGHTA, CDR2 FQGNSA. V was trimmed by 4 bases and J by 0 bases, leaving 8 bases between them. CDR3 sequence (DNA): TGTGCCAGCAGCTCAGACAGAAGCACAGATACGCAGTATTTT. It is translated as CASSSDRSTDTQYF.

The rearrangement links TRBV11-2 to TRBJ1-3; D uncertain. This CDR3 has 16 amino acids. Trimming left V 1 base short and J 0 bases short, with 10 bases between. Germline CDR1 SGHAT, CDR2 FQNNGV. The CDR3 region is CASSLVGTRSGNTIYF. In DNA form, the CDR3 reads TGTGCCAGCAGCTTAGTTGGCACCCGCTCTGGAAACACCATATATTTT.

The CDR3 DNA reads as TGTGCCAGCATGCTAGGGTTTGTCAATCAGCCCCAGCATTTT. Translating it yields CASMLGFVNQPQHF. The chain carries TRBV6-1 and TRBJ1-5; D uncertain. V lost 7 bases and J lost 3, with 13 bases in between. CDR1 and CDR2 from the germline V gene are MNHNS and SASEGT. This CDR3 is built from 14 residues.